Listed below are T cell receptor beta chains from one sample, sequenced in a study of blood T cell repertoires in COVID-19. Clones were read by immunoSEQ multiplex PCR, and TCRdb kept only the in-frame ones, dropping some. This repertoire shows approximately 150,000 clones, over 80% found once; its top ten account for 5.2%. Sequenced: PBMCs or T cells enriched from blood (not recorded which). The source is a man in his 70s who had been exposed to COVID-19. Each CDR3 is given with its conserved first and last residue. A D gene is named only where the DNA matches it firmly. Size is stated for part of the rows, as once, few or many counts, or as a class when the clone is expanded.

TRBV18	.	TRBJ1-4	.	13	CASSPEGTEKLFF	TGTGCCAGCTCACCAGAGGGTACTGAAAAACTGTTTTTT
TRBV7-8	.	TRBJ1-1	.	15	CASSSVGGLGTEAFF	TGTGCCAGCAGCTCGGTGGGGGGGCTCGGCACTGAAGCTTTCTTT
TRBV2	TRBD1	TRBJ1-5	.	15	CASSVDRASNQPQHF	TGTGCCAGCAGTGTTGACAGGGCGAGCAATCAGCCCCAGCATTTT
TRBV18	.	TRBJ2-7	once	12	CASSPQSGEQYF	TGTGCCAGCTCACCACAGTCGGGCGAGCAGTACTTC
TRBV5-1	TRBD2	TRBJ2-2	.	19	CASSSTPPSGRAITGELFF	TGCGCCAGCAGCTCCACGCCCCCTAGCGGGAGGGCGATCACCGGGGAGCTGTTTTTT
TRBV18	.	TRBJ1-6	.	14	CASSPPGGNSPLHF	TGTGCCAGCTCACCACCGGGGGGGAATTCACCCCTCCACTTT
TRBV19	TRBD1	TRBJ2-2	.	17	CASSPMDRVGGTGELFF	TGTGCCAGTAGTCCTATGGACAGGGTCGGGGGCACCGGGGAGCTGTTTTTT
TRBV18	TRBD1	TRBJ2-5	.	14	CASSQNAGGETQYF	TGTGCCAGCTCACAAAATGCAGGGGGCGAGACCCAGTACTTC
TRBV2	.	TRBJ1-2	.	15	CASSELPSPNYGYTF	TGTGCCAGCAGTGAGTTGCCTAGCCCGAACTATGGCTACACCTTC
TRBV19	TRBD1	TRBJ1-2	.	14	CASSPQGVGYGYTF	TGTGCCAGTAGCCCACAGGGGGTTGGCTATGGCTACACCTTC
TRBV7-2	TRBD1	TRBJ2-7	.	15	CASSPVGQGAYEQYF	TGTGCCAGCAGCCCGGTGGGACAGGGAGCCTACGAGCAGTACTTC
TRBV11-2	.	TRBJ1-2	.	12	CASSRGTLGYTF	TGTGCCAGCAGCCGGGGGACTTTGGGCTACACCTTC
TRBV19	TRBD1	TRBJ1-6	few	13	CASRDRADSPLHF	TGTGCCAGTCGGGACAGGGCCGATTCACCCCTCCACTTT
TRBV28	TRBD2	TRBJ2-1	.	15	CASSETSGSYNEQFF	TGTGCCAGCAGTGAGACTAGCGGGTCTTACAATGAGCAGTTCTTC
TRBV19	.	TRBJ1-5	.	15	CASSIGGVGNQPQHF	TGTGCCAGTAGTATAGGGGGGGTTGGCAATCAGCCCCAGCATTTT
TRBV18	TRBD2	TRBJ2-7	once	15	CASSPRGRADYEQYF	TGTGCCAGCTCCCCGAGAGGGAGGGCGGACTACGAGCAGTACTTC
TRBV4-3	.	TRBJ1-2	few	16	CASSQDSQGLGYGYTF	TGCGCCAGCAGCCAAGATAGTCAGGGATTGGGCTATGGCTACACCTTC
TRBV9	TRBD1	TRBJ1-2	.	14	CASSTGQGPYGYTF	TGTGCCAGCAGCACAGGACAGGGACCCTATGGCTACACCTTC
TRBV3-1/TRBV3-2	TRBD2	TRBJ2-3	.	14	CASSGGTSGDTQYF	TGTGCCAGCAGCGGTGGGACTAGCGGAGATACGCAGTATTTT
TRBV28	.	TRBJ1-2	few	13	CASSYTRDYGYTF	TGTGCCAGCAGTTATACCCGGGACTATGGCTACACCTTC
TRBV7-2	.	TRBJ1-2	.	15	CASSFGNGGARGYTF	TGTGCCAGCAGCTTCGGGAACGGGGGTGCTCGTGGCTACACCTTC
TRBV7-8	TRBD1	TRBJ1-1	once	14	CASSAQGAQTEAFF	TGTGCCAGCAGCGCACAGGGGGCGCAGACTGAAGCTTTCTTT
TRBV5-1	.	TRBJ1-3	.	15	CASSMQQGSGNTIYF	TGCGCCAGCAGCATGCAACAGGGCTCTGGAAACACCATATATTTT
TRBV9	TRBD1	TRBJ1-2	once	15	CASSAVSQGDYGYTF	TGTGCCAGCAGTGCCGTCAGTCAGGGGGATTATGGCTACACCTTC
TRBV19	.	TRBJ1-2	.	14	CASSNRNSNYGYTF	TGTGCCAGTAGTAACCGGAACAGCAACTATGGCTACACCTTC
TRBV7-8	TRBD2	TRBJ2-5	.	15	CASSFSSGRRETQYF	TGTGCCAGCAGCTTTTCTAGCGGGAGGAGGGAGACCCAGTACTTC
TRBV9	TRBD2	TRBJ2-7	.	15	CASSVLPSGRDEQYF	TGTGCCAGCAGCGTATTGCCTAGCGGGAGGGACGAGCAGTACTTC
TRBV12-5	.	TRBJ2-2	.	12	CASGSGAGELFF	TGTGCTAGTGGTTCGGGGGCCGGGGAGCTGTTTTTT
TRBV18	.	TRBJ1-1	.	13	CASSPGGNTEAFF	TGTGCCAGCTCACCCGGGGGTAACACTGAAGCTTTCTTT
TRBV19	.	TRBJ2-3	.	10	CASSADTQYF	TGTGCCAGCTCGGCAGATACGCAGTATTTT
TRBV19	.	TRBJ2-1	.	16	CASSSGTSSSYNEQFF	TGTGCCAGTAGTTCGGGGACATCGAGCTCCTACAATGAGCAGTTCTTC
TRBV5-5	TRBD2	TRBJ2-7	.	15	CASSLELAGIYEQYF	TGTGCCAGCAGCTTGGAACTAGCGGGGATCTACGAGCAGTACTTC
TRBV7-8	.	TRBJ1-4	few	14	CASSPGLTNEKLFF	TGTGCCAGCAGCCCAGGACTGACCAATGAAAAACTGTTTTTT
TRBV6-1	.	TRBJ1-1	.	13	CASSEKGTEGAFF	TGTGCCAGCAGTGAAAAAGGGACGGAGGGAGCTTTCTTT
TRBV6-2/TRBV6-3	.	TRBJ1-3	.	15	CASSDARVPGNTIYF	TGTGCCAGCAGCGACGCCAGGGTCCCTGGAAACACCATATATTTT
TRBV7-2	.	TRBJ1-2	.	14	CASSLGLAFRGYTF	TGTGCCAGCAGCTTAGGTTTGGCTTTCAGGGGCTACACCTTC
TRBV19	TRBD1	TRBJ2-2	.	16	CASRPGQGANTGELFF	TGTGCCAGTCGCCCCGGACAGGGAGCGAACACCGGGGAGCTGTTTTTT
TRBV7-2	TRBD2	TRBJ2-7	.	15	CASSWGGLPSYEQYF	TGTGCCAGCAGCTGGGGGGGGTTACCTAGCTACGAGCAGTACTTC
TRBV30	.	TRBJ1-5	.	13	CAWSVLGGQPQHF	TGTGCCTGGAGTGTACTCGGGGGACAGCCCCAGCATTTT
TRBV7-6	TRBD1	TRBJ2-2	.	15	CASSPGGALAGELFF	TGTGCCAGCAGCCCAGGGGGCGCGTTAGCCGGGGAGCTGTTTTTT
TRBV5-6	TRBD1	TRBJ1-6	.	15	CASSSRQGSSSPLHF	TGTGCCAGCAGCTCCCGACAGGGTTCAAGTTCACCCCTCCACTTT
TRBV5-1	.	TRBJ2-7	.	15	CASSLGQSGAYEQYF	TGCGCCAGCAGCTTGGGACAGAGTGGGGCCTACGAGCAGTACTTC
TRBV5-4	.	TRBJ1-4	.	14	CASSSGLPNEKLFF	TGTGCCAGCAGCTCGGGACTGCCTAATGAAAAACTGTTTTTT
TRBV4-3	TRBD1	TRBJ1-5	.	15	CASSQDGTGNQPQHF	TGCGCCAGCAGCCAAGACGGGACAGGGAATCAGCCCCAGCATTTT
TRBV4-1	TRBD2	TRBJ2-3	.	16	CASSAPGLATEDTQYF	TGCGCCAGCAGCGCTCCGGGACTAGCGACTGAAGATACGCAGTATTTT
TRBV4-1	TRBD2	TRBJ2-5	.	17	CASSQGALAGGQETQYF	TGCGCCAGCAGCCAAGGGGCACTAGCGGGAGGGCAAGAGACCCAGTACTTC
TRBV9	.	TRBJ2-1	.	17	CASSLPSGGSSYNEQFF	TGTGCCAGCAGCCTACCCTCCGGGGGAAGCTCCTACAATGAGCAGTTCTTC
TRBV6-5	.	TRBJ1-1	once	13	CASRGEGATEAFF	TGTGCCAGCAGGGGCGAAGGGGCCACTGAAGCTTTCTTT
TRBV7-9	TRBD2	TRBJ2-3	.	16	CASNPSGGSSTDTQYF	TGTGCCAGCAACCCTTCGGGGGGATCTAGCACAGATACGCAGTATTTT
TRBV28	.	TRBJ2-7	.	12	CASERSRYEQYF	TGTGCCAGCGAGAGGTCCCGCTACGAGCAGTACTTC
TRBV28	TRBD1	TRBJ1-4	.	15	CASSGRTGSNEKLFF	TGTGCCAGCAGTGGACGGACAGGATCTAATGAAAAACTGTTTTTT
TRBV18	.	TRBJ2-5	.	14	CASSPRKGQETQYF	TGTGCCAGCTCACCAAGGAAGGGGCAAGAGACCCAGTACTTC
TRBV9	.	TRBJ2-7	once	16	CASSVGAGASSYEQYF	TGTGCCAGCAGCGTAGGAGCAGGGGCGAGCTCCTACGAGCAGTACTTC
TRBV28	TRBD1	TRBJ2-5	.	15	CASSYYRGLQETQYF	TGTGCCAGCAGTTACTACAGGGGATTACAAGAGACCCAGTACTTC
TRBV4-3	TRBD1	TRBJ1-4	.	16	CASSQDRAGGNEKLFF	TGCGCCAGCAGCCAAGATCGCGCAGGGGGGAATGAAAAACTGTTTTTT
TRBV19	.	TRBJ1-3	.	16	CASSTAGFTAGNTIYF	TGTGCCAGTAGTACTGCGGGGTTTACTGCTGGAAACACCATATATTTT